This T cell receptor (beta chain) was captured by sequencing in a study of OX40 agonist ivuxolimab in advanced cancers. The wider study: Ivuxolimab, which patients received intravenously every 2 weeks, was dosed at 0.01 to 10 mg/kg.

The protocol was immunoSEQ multiplex PCR, while the TCRdb copy is restricted to in-frame clones and leaves out a portion. There are 85,000 to 100,000 clones in the sample; about 85% occur only once, and roughly 0.22% lies in the top ten. Overall study results and limits: Expanded clones were, on average, more numerous among CD8+ T cells than CD4+. Some nonresponders likewise displayed low normalized T-cell clonal expansion.

As to this clone: The antigen is unknown.

V gave up 6 bases and J gave up 2 bases, with 13 bases separating them. CDR1 is MNHEY, CDR2 SVGAGI, per germline. This CDR3 comprises 14 residues. The sample in question was CD4+ or CD8+ T cells sorted from blood, obtained in a trial of the OX40 agonist ivuxolimab. The source of this sequence is an adult with an advanced solid tumor such as melanoma, head and neck, liver or kidney cancer. This chain connects TRBV6-5 to TRBJ1-1, with D perhaps TRBD1 (5 bases). The CDR3 sequence is CASRRSGENTEAFF. The CDR3 nucleotides read TGTGCCAGCAGGCGATCGGGGGAAAACACTGAAGCTTTCTTT.